These 27 T cell receptor beta chains were all obtained from the same sample, sequenced in a study of beta chain features in type 1 diabetes. General study results and limits: TCRB CDR3 length was moderately but significantly reduced in all four CD4+ subsets of Type 1 diabetes patients.

These receptors lack a known antigen. All of the isolated RNA was reverse transcribed, so expressed TCRB transcripts were sequenced. Sequenced by immunoSEQ multiplex PCR; TCRdb stores in-frame clones only, minus some. Among hundreds of thousands of clones listed, around 15% were seen once. Sequenced material: naive CD4+ T cells from blood. The receptors were gathered from a man younger than 30 with type 1 diabetes.

This clone was seen a few times. This chain links TRBV29-1 with TRBJ2-7, with no clear D. The CDR3 sequence is 13 residues long. Germline-derived CDR1 and CDR2 are SQVTM and ANQGSEA. The V gene lost 1 base and the J gene lost 3 bases, with 10 bases spanning the gap. CDR3 nucleotide sequence: TGCAGCGTTGAAGGGTCGGGCTTCTACGAGCAGTACTTC. It specifies CSVEGSGFYEQYF.

This clone was found a few times. The chain uses TRBV5-1 and TRBJ1-2; a weak D match, TRBD1 (5 bases). The CDR3 loop spans 14 amino acids. V lost 4 bases, J lost 4 bases, and 14 bases lay in between. Germline V gene lookup returns CDR1 SGHRS and CDR2 YFSETQ. Here the CDR3 DNA reads TGCGCCAGCAGCGGGGGAGGCTCCTCCTATGGCTACACCTTC. Translation: CASSGGGSSYGYTF.

DNA of the CDR3: TGTGCCAGCAGCCGGGACAGGGCCGCTGAAGCTTTCTTT. Translation gives CASSRDRAAEAFF. The chain uses TRBV11-2 and TRBJ1-1; 9 bases are shared with TRBD1. Germline V gives CDR1 SGHAT, CDR2 FQNNGV. This CDR3 region has 13 residues. V was clipped by 5 bases and J by 6 bases; unmatched bases: 4. The whole variable domain, filled in from reference TRBV11-2 and TRBJ1-1, reads EAGVAQSPRYKIIEKRQSVAFWCNPISGHATLYWYQQILGQGPKLLIQFQNNGVVDDSQLPKDRFSAERLKGVDSTLKIQPAKLEDSAVYLCASSRDRAAEAFFGQGTRLTVV.

A few counts support this clone. The chain combines TRBV30 with TRBJ1-3; 7 bases match TRBD1. Germline CDR1 reads GTSNPN; CDR2 reads SVGIG (reference sequence). The V gene end was trimmed by 4 bases and the J gene end by 3 bases; junction bases not matched to a gene: 3. The CDR3 extends over 13 amino acids. The CDR3 reads CAWNTGDGNTIYF. CDR3 DNA: TGTGCCTGGAATACAGGGGATGGAAACACCATATATTTT.

For this clone: This CDR3 is also generated by other DNA sequences in the sample. This chain uses TRBV10-3 with TRBJ2-5, with D unclear. The V gene lost 0 bases and the J gene lost 1 base, with 3 bases spanning the gap. From germline, CDR1 is ENHRY and CDR2 SYGVKD. This CDR3 has 13 amino acids. The CDR3 loop is CAISESLQETQYF. The CDR3 DNA reads as TGTGCCATCAGTGAGTCCCTCCAAGAGACCCAGTACTTC.

This clone has just a few counts. The gene calls are TRBV4-1 and TRBJ1-3, with D possibly being TRBD1 (5 bases). This CDR3 spans 16 amino acids. Germline CDR1 is MGHRA and CDR2 is YSYEKL. Trimming took off 0 bases at V and 4 bases at J, with 13 bases between the two ends. The CDR3 protein is CASSQDVQGSGNTIYF. Written as DNA, the CDR3 is TGCGCCAGCAGCCAAGATGTGCAGGGATCCGGAAACACCATATATTTT.

Comment on this clone: Different DNA sequences within this sample yield the same CDR3. This chain joins TRBV20-1 and TRBJ1-2; D call uncertain. The CDR3 is made up of 10 amino acids. V lost 3 bases and J lost 6, with 5 bases in between. Germline CDR1 and CDR2: DFQATT and SNEGSKA (reference sequence). The CDR3 region is CSASRDGYTF. The CDR3 DNA reads TGCAGTGCTAGTCGGGATGGCTACACCTTC.

This clone has more than one count but fewer than ten. This sequence joins TRBV5-1 and TRBJ2-7; unclear D gene. The CDR3 loop spans 14 amino acids. CDR1 is SGHRS, CDR2 YFSETQ, per germline. The V end lost 0 bases, the J end lost 2 bases, and 9 bases lay between the germline ends. The chain's CDR3 is CASSLAGAPYEQYF. The CDR3 nucleotides read TGCGCCAGCAGCTTGGCCGGAGCTCCCTACGAGCAGTACTTC.

The chain couples TRBV6-5 to TRBJ2-3, with D perhaps matching TRBD2 (5 bases). Trimming took 8 bases from V and 2 from J, leaving 14 bases between them. CDR3 size: 14 residues. Per germline, CDR1 MNHEY and CDR2 SVGAGI. The CDR3, as DNA: TGTGCCAGCGGGAGAGCGGAATACACAGATACGCAGTATTTT. It yields the protein CASGRAEYTDTQYF.

The DNA for the CDR3 is TGTGCCAGCAAGATGACTAGCGGGACTACCTACGAGCAGTACTTC. Its protein product is CASKMTSGTTYEQYF. V and J are TRBV6-1 and TRBJ2-7; 11 nucleotides match TRBD2. The CDR3 has 15 residues. V shed 7 bases, J shed 2 bases, and the junction held 7 bases outside the gene matches. Germline CDR1 and CDR2: MNHNS and SASEGT.

This clone was seen more than once but under ten times. V is TRBV7-9 and J is TRBJ1-2; D is uncertain. The V end was cut by 1 base, the J end by 9 bases, with 15 bases between. CDR1 is SEHNR and CDR2 is FQNEAQ in the germline V gene (reference sequence). CDR3 length: 14 amino acids. The CDR3 sequence: CASSLEEGGSRYTF. CDR3 bases: TGTGCCAGCAGCTTAGAAGAGGGAGGGTCTCGCTACACCTTC.

The chain recombines TRBV30 with TRBJ2-2; no clear D. Germline V CDR1 and CDR2: GTSNPN, SVGIG (reference sequence). Trimming removed 0 bases from V and 6 bases from J, with 11 bases in between. CDR3 length: 14 residues. CDR3 loop: CAWSVGPGAGELFF. As DNA, the CDR3 is TGTGCCTGGAGTGTAGGGCCCGGTGCCGGGGAGCTGTTTTTT.

The chain joins TRBV18 to TRBJ1-2, with D possibly matching TRBD1 (5 bases). The CDR3 extends over 16 amino acids. V was cut by 3 bases and J by 7 bases, with 21 bases left in between. Germline CDR1 is KGHSH and CDR2 is LQKENI. The CDR3 reads CASSPGSRDVRGGYTF. For the CDR3, the DNA is TGTGCCAGCTCACCGGGGTCCCGGGACGTCCGAGGTGGCTACACCTTC.

The chain uses TRBV7-9 and TRBJ1-4; possibly TRBD1 for D (5 bases). This CDR3 has 14 residues. V shed 0 bases and J shed 8 bases, with 10 bases lying between them. CDR1 is SEHNR and CDR2 is FQNEAQ in the germline V gene (reference sequence). CDR3 amino acids: CASSLAAAGEKLFF. CDR3 DNA sequence: TGTGCCAGCAGCTTAGCGGCAGCAGGGGAAAAACTGTTTTTT.

This clone was recorded a few times. The gene calls are TRBV29-1 and TRBJ1-1; maybe TRBD1 (5 bases). Trimming removed 7 bases at V and 1 base at J, with 13 bases between. The CDR3 covers 13 residues. Looked up from germline, CDR1 is SQVTM and CDR2 is ANQGSEA. The CDR3 coding sequence is TGCAGCGGTGGGCAGGGCTCGAACACTGAAGCTTTCTTT. Its protein is CSGGQGSNTEAFF.

The genes are TRBV14 and TRBJ2-1; the match to TRBD2 covers 8 bases. From germline, CDR1 is SGHDN and CDR2 FVKESK. CDR3 length: 13 amino acids. Trimming took 4 bases from V and 9 from J; bases not matched to a gene: 5. This chain's CDR3 is CASSPTGGGEQFF. In DNA form, the CDR3 reads TGTGCCAGCAGCCCCACGGGGGGGGGTGAGCAGTTCTTC.

The rearrangement uses TRBV30 and TRBJ1-6; possible D gene TRBD1, 6 bases. CDR1 and CDR2 (germline): GTSNPN, SVGIG (reference sequence). V was shortened by 2 bases and J by 3 bases, with 17 bases between the two germline ends. The CDR3 covers 17 residues. Here the CDR3 DNA reads TGTGCCTGGAGTTCCTTAATAGGGGGTGACTATAATTCACCCCTCCACTTT. It codes for CAWSSLIGGDYNSPLHF.

The genes are TRBV5-1 and TRBJ2-1; 8 nucleotides align to TRBD1. J lost 6 bases, V lost 0 bases, and 11 bases had no gene match. Germline V gives CDR1 SGHRS, CDR2 YFSETQ. The CDR3 is 17 amino acids. CDR3 in DNA: TGCGCCAGCAGCTTGGCCTCGCTAAGACAGGGGTTCAATGAGCAGTTCTTC. It codes for CASSLASLRQGFNEQFF.

J is TRBJ2-7 and V is TRBV23-1, with 9 bases lining up with TRBD1. TRBV23-1 is an open reading frame whose function is uncertain. The CDR3 loop spans 16 amino acids. V was clipped by 4 bases and J by 3 bases; unmatched bases: 10. CDR3 protein: CASSPWHGTGYYEQYF. For the CDR3, the DNA is TGCGCCAGCAGTCCGTGGCACGGGACAGGGTACTACGAGCAGTACTTC.

This clone has more than one count but fewer than ten. The genes are TRBV5-1 and TRBJ2-7, with TRBD1 matching 11 bases. CDR1 and CDR2 from the germline V gene are SGHRS and YFSETQ. This CDR3 is 14 amino acids long. The V segment lost 0 bases and the J segment 5 bases; nucleotides outside the gene matches: 1. The CDR3 bases are TGCGCCAGCAGCTTGGGGACAGGGGGCCACGAGCAGTACTTC. Residues: CASSLGTGGHEQYF.

This clone has just a few counts. The J gene is TRBJ2-2, the V gene TRBV30; 7 bases are a match to TRBD1. This CDR3 is built from 16 residues. Per the germline V gene, CDR1 is GTSNPN and CDR2 is SVGIG (reference sequence). The trim removed 6 bases at V and 4 bases at J, leaving 14 bases unmatched. The CDR3 protein is CACPSQGKRSTGELFF. CDR3 bases: TGTGCCTGCCCCTCACAGGGGAAGAGAAGCACCGGGGAGCTGTTTTTT.

The chain has TRBV2 and TRBJ1-5; D unresolved. The ends were cut back, 4 bases at V and 2 bases at J, with 9 bases in the middle. The CDR3 spans 14 residues. Germline loops: CDR1 SNHLY, CDR2 FYNNEI. The CDR3 loop reads CASSGQEGNQPQHF. The CDR3 DNA sequence: TGTGCCAGCAGTGGCCAGGAGGGCAATCAGCCCCAGCATTTT.

This clone was observed a handful of times. The V gene is TRBV6-5, the J gene TRBJ1-2; the match to TRBD1 covers 9 bases. Germline-derived CDR1 and CDR2 are MNHEY and SVGAGI. The ends lost 6 bases at V and 4 bases at J; junction bases unmatched: 0. The CDR3 has 12 amino acids. CDR3 sequence (DNA): TGTGCCAGCAGGGACAGGGGCTATGGCTACACCTTC. Translation gives CASRDRGYGYTF.

The V gene is TRBV15, the J gene TRBJ1-6; 8 bases align to TRBD1. This CDR3 has 16 residues. The germline gives CDR1 LNHNV, CDR2 YYDKDF (reference sequence). V was clipped by 1 base and J by 7 bases; unmatched bases: 6. The CDR3 here is CATSRGKAGGNSPLHF. The DNA for the CDR3 is TGTGCCACCAGCAGAGGAAAGGCAGGGGGCAATTCACCCCTCCACTTT.

This clone showed up just a few times. The rearrangement links TRBV19 to TRBJ2-1, with 7 bases identical to TRBD1. Germline CDR1 reads LNHDA; CDR2 reads SQIVND (reference sequence). V shed 4 bases and J 2 bases; nucleotides not matched to a gene: 2. This CDR3 is 14 amino acids long. The CDR3 sequence is CASSTQGTYNEQFF. The CDR3 DNA reads TGTGCCAGTAGTACACAGGGGACCTACAATGAGCAGTTCTTC.

The V call is TRBV5-1, the J call TRBJ1-5, with D unresolved. The CDR3 loop spans 14 amino acids. Trimming pared 0 bases from V and 2 bases from J, leaving 6 bases between. CDR1 and CDR2 from the germline V gene are SGHRS and YFSETQ. Here the CDR3 DNA reads TGCGCCAGCAGCTTGGAGGCAGGCAATCAGCCCCAGCATTTT. Its protein product is CASSLEAGNQPQHF. Supplemented by reference TRBV5-1 and TRBJ1-5, the full variable domain reads KAGVTQTPRYLIKTRGQQVTLSCSPISGHRSVSWYQQTPGQGLQFLFEYFSETQRNKGNFPGRFSGRQFSNSRSEMNVSTLELGDSALYLCASSLEAGNQPQHFGDGTRLSIL.

The chain links TRBV30 to TRBJ2-4; TRBD2 is a possible D gene (7 bases). The CDR3 totals 14 residues. CDR1 GTSNPN and CDR2 SVGIG come from the germline V gene (reference sequence). V shed 2 bases and J shed 6 bases, with 14 bases lying between them. CDR3 amino acids: CAWSTGGFPNIQYF. CDR3 nucleotide sequence: TGTGCCTGGAGTACGGGGGGCTTCCCAAACATTCAGTACTTC.